This T cell receptor beta chain stems from a study of T cell responses to AZD1222 COVID-19 vaccine. Study-wide results and caveats: Reportedly, nearly half the spike-specific TCRs target unmutated variant regions. Spike-wide coverage was observed for vaccine-associated CD4 TCRs, with dominant responses at 160-218 and 743-854. Clonal diversity may have been underestimated, and the donors were mostly white British, with more females than males.

A single count supports this clone. Its antigen is unknown. V was clipped by 4 bases and J by 0 bases; unmatched bases: 8. The germline V gene encodes CDR1 SGHKS and CDR2 YYEKEE (reference sequence). The CDR3 is 17 residues long. Only in-frame clones appear in the TCRdb table, and some are missing; sequencing was by immunoSEQ multiplex PCR. The profile shows 150,000 or so clones, less than 95% of them singletons. This TCR came from an adult in good health. Sequenced here: peripheral blood, sampled on day 0 of AZD1222 vaccination. The chain recombines TRBV5-5 with TRBJ2-2; 8 nucleotides match TRBD1. The CDR3 DNA reads as TGTGCCAGCAGCACTCAGGGGGCGGCCCCGAACACCGGGGAGCTGTTTTTT. Its translation: CASSTQGAAPNTGELFF.